Each of the 29 T cell receptor beta chains below was sequenced from the same sample in a study of blood T cell repertoires in COVID-19 (TCRdb year 2020). Preparation of the library involved the immunoSEQ multiplex PCR assay. TCRdb provides this immuneACCESS table in a form limited to in-frame rearrangements. Some clones are lacking; in checked studies, under half of them reflect an unresolved V gene, and why the rest are absent is not known. Within this sample are about 200,000 clones, with about 76% of them counted one time only. Roughly 5.7% of the sample comes from the top ten. Sequencing was performed on peripheral blood. These receptors all come from a woman in her thirties or forties with COVID-19, enrolled during active disease.

The chain links TRBV7-2 to TRBJ2-1; 9 positions agree with TRBD1. There are 17 residues in the CDR3. After removal of 0 bases from V and 9 bases from J, the junction contained 12 bases not matched to a gene. Germline CDR1 reads SGHTA; CDR2 reads FQGNSA. The CDR3 region is CASSLAQLADRGFEQFF. The CDR3 coding sequence is TGTGCCAGCAGCTTAGCGCAATTGGCGGACAGGGGATTTGAGCAGTTCTTC.

The rearrangement joins TRBV20-1 to TRBJ2-3; tentative D call: TRBD2 (6 bases). CDR3 length: 13 residues. Germline V lookup: CDR1 DFQATT, CDR2 SNEGSKA (reference sequence). V was clipped by 3 bases and J by 2 bases, with 9 bases between them. CDR3 in amino acids: CSASRTNTDTQYF. In nucleotides, the CDR3 is TGCAGTGCTAGTCGGACTAACACAGATACGCAGTATTTT.

CDR3 region: CASSLGEVFGYTF. CDR3 DNA: TGCGCCAGCAGCTTGGGCGAGGTCTTTGGCTACACCTTC. V and J are TRBV5-1 and TRBJ1-2; D is undetermined. Germline values: CDR1 SGHRS, CDR2 YFSETQ. Trimming took 0 bases from V and 7 from J, leaving 10 bases between them. The CDR3 sequence is 13 residues long.

This chain connects TRBV6-2 or TRBV6-3 to TRBJ1-1; 7 bases line up with TRBD1. The CDR3 covers 14 residues. CDR1 is MNHEY and CDR2 is SVGEGT in the germline V gene. Germline trimming cut 3 bases from V and 10 bases from J; bases unmatched to any gene: 11. The CDR3 sequence: CASSYFDRAAAAFF. CDR3 nucleotide sequence: TGTGCCAGCAGTTATTTCGACAGGGCGGCGGCAGCTTTCTTT.

This clone was observed once. The V gene is TRBV29-1, the J gene TRBJ1-4; maybe TRBD1 (6 bases). In germline, CDR1 is SQVTM, CDR2 ANQGSEA. Trimming took off 6 bases at V and 8 bases at J, with 13 bases between the two ends. This CDR3 has 12 residues. CDR3 nucleotide sequence: TGCAGCGTGGCGGGGGCAGGGGAAAAACTGTTTTTT. It is translated as CSVAGAGEKLFF.

The chain employs TRBV2 and TRBJ1-1; TRBD1 might be the D (6 bases). Between the trimmed V and J ends, which lost 6 bases and 5 bases, there was a span of 16 bases. Germline V gene sequence: CDR1 SNHLY, CDR2 FYNNEI. The CDR3 has 14 residues. CDR3 protein: CASRADRYWTEAFF. The CDR3 DNA reads TGTGCCAGCAGAGCCGACAGGTACTGGACTGAAGCTTTCTTT.

This clone appeared a single time. The genes are TRBV4-1 and TRBJ2-5; 11 bases map to TRBD2. The CDR3 is 18 residues long. J was trimmed by 0 bases and V by 1 base; bases with no gene match: 7. Per germline, CDR1 MGHRA and CDR2 YSYEKL. The CDR3 protein is CASSQGVTSGVYQETQYF. The DNA for the CDR3 is TGCGCCAGCAGCCAAGGAGTGACTAGCGGGGTGTACCAAGAGACCCAGTACTTC.

The chain links TRBV5-5 to TRBJ2-1, with 8 positions matching TRBD1. Germline CDR1 and CDR2: SGHKS and YYEKEE (reference sequence). The CDR3 loop spans 13 amino acids. J was trimmed by 7 bases and V by 2 bases; bases with no gene match: 2. As DNA, the CDR3 is TGTGCCAGCAGCTTCTACAGGGGGAATGAGCAGTTCTTC. Amino acid sequence: CASSFYRGNEQFF.

CDR3 in amino acids: CASRLPGGGSYGYTF. Here the CDR3 DNA reads TGCGCCAGCAGACTCCCCGGGGGAGGGAGCTATGGCTACACCTTC. The chain joins TRBV4-1 to TRBJ1-2, with D perhaps TRBD1 (5 bases). From germline, CDR1 is MGHRA and CDR2 YSYEKL. The CDR3 is made up of 15 amino acids. With 6 bases removed from V and 4 bases from J, the gap between germline ends came to 18 bases.

The chain is built from TRBV3-1 (or the pseudogene TRBV3-2) and TRBJ1-1; a weak D match, TRBD1 (5 bases). V lost 6 bases and J lost 4, with 21 bases in between. This CDR3 contains 16 residues. Germline V lookup: CDR1 LGHDT, CDR2 YNNKEL (reference sequence). For the CDR3, the DNA is TGTGCCAGCAGTCAACCCAGGGTCTCTAGGTTCACTGAAGCTTTCTTT. This gives the protein CASSQPRVSRFTEAFF.

The V gene is TRBV10-3, the J gene TRBJ2-1; 14 bases are shared with TRBD2. This CDR3 comprises 13 residues. With V trimmed by 9 bases and J by 7 bases, 2 bases remained unmatched. CDR1 and CDR2 (germline): ENHRY, SYGVKD. The CDR3 DNA is TGTGCCATGGGACTAGCGGGAGCGAATGAGCAGTTCTTC. This codes for CAMGLAGANEQFF.

This sequence joins TRBV3-1 (or the pseudogene TRBV3-2) and TRBJ1-3, with 7 bases lining up with TRBD1. Trimming took 4 bases from V and 0 from J; bases not matched to a gene: 9. Germline CDR1 is LGHDT and CDR2 is YNNKEL (reference sequence). This CDR3 comprises 17 residues. CDR3 DNA sequence: TGTGCCAGCAGCCTCCAAGGGACAGTTGGCTCTGGAAACACCATATATTTT. It translates to CASSLQGTVGSGNTIYF.

The table lists this clone with a count of one. The gene calls are TRBV12-3 or TRBV12-4 and TRBJ2-2; 8 bases are a match to TRBD1. The V gene end was trimmed by 11 bases and the J gene end by 5 bases; junction bases not matched to a gene: 7. The CDR3 consists of 13 residues. The CDR3 DNA follows: TGTGCCGGGCAGGGGGCTGGGACCGGGGAGCTGTTTTTT. Amino acids: CAGQGAGTGELFF.

The gene calls are TRBV7-9 and TRBJ2-1; the match to TRBD2 covers 7 bases. J lost 7 bases, V lost 3 bases, and 9 bases had no gene match. The CDR3 extends over 15 amino acids. The germline gives CDR1 SEHNR, CDR2 FQNEAQ (reference sequence). The CDR3 DNA reads TGTGCCAGCAGCTTGGGACTAAGGCCCCGAAATGAGCAGTTCTTC. This sequence encodes CASSLGLRPRNEQFF.

The V call is TRBV3-1 (or the pseudogene TRBV3-2), the J call TRBJ1-2, with a tentative D call TRBD1 (5 bases). CDR3 size: 13 residues. V was shortened by 4 bases and J by 4 bases, with 10 bases between the two germline ends. CDR1 and CDR2 from the germline V gene are LGHDT and YNNKEL (reference sequence). CDR3 region: CASSLRGSYGYTF. CDR3 nucleotides: TGTGCCAGCAGCCTCCGGGGGTCCTATGGCTACACCTTC.

The rearrangement joins TRBV10-3 to TRBJ2-7; unclear D gene. Deletions cut 7 bases from V and 0 bases from J, with 13 bases between. The CDR3 is made up of 14 amino acids. Germline V gene lookup returns CDR1 ENHRY and CDR2 SYGVKD. CDR3 nucleotide sequence: TGTGCCATCATGGCGGCATACGGCTCCTACGAGCAGTACTTC. It codes for CAIMAAYGSYEQYF.

This chain uses TRBV7-6 with TRBJ2-7, with 11 bases matching TRBD2. This CDR3 has 15 amino acids. Losses at the gene ends were 4 bases for V and 3 bases for J; bases not matched to a gene: 5. Germline V gives CDR1 SGHVS, CDR2 FNYEAQ. The CDR3 region has the DNA TGTGCCAGCAGCTCCATAGCGGGAGGGAACTACGAGCAGTACTTC. It encodes CASSSIAGGNYEQYF.

The chain employs TRBV5-5 and TRBJ1-6; D gene uncertain. Between the trimmed V and J ends, which lost 1 base and 8 bases, there was a span of 10 bases. CDR3 length: 14 amino acids. Germline CDR1 reads SGHKS; CDR2 reads YYEKEE (reference sequence). The CDR3 DNA reads as TGTGCCAGCAGCTTGCGGCAGGAACATTCACCCCTCCACTTT. Protein product: CASSLRQEHSPLHF.

The CDR3 DNA reads as TGTGCCAGCAGCCAAGATGGAGAGTACGGCTACGAGCAGTACTTC. It is translated as CASSQDGEYGYEQYF. The rearrangement uses TRBV3-1 (or the pseudogene TRBV3-2) and TRBJ2-7; D is unclear. V lost 0 bases and J lost 3, with 12 bases in between. This CDR3 is built from 15 residues. Germline V lookup: CDR1 LGHDT, CDR2 YNNKEL (reference sequence).

The chain uses TRBV3-1 (or the pseudogene TRBV3-2) and TRBJ1-1, with D perhaps matching TRBD1 (5 bases). V was shortened by 1 base and J by 11 bases, with 11 bases between the two germline ends. The germline gives CDR1 LGHDT, CDR2 YNNKEL (reference sequence). The CDR3 sequence is 12 residues long. The CDR3 is CASSQGDRQAFF. For the CDR3, the DNA is TGTGCCAGCAGCCAAGGTGACAGACAGGCTTTCTTT.

V usage is TRBV6-5 and J usage is TRBJ2-7, with D perhaps TRBD2 (6 bases). V lost 6 bases and J lost 6, with 12 bases in between. This CDR3 has 12 residues. From germline, CDR1 is MNHEY and CDR2 SVGAGI. Here the CDR3 reads CASSRSGGEQYF. CDR3 nucleotides: TGTGCCAGCAGCCGGTCCGGGGGCGAGCAGTACTTC.

This clone showed up just once. The chain carries TRBV27 and TRBJ1-6, with D possibly TRBD1 on 5 matching bases. V was shortened by 7 bases and J by 9 bases, with 19 bases between the two germline ends. The CDR3 consists of 15 residues. In germline, CDR1 is MNHEY, CDR2 SMNVEV (reference sequence). The CDR3 nucleotides read TGTGCCAGCACCTTAAGGGCAGGGCTGGGTTCACCCCTCCACTTT. This encodes CASTLRAGLGSPLHF.

V gene TRBV7-9 combines with J gene TRBJ2-7; TRBD2 agrees at 9 bases. This CDR3 has 16 amino acids. V lost 5 bases and J lost 0; bases outside the gene matches: 8. Germline values: CDR1 SEHNR, CDR2 FQNEAQ (reference sequence). Here the CDR3 DNA reads TGTGCCAGCAGCCCTTTTGGTAGCGGGGGCTCCTACGAGCAGTACTTC. Translation gives CASSPFGSGGSYEQYF.

The V gene is TRBV7-2, the J gene TRBJ1-6; possibly TRBD1 for D (6 bases). Germline-derived CDR1 and CDR2 are SGHTA and FQGNSA. Trimming shortened V by 5 bases and J by 7 bases, and 12 bases separated the two germline ends. The CDR3 spans 14 residues. The CDR3 spells CASSRKDSNSPLHF. CDR3 sequence (DNA): TGTGCCAGCAGCCGGAAGGACAGCAATTCACCCCTCCACTTT.

This chain joins TRBV7-2 and TRBJ1-1, with D uncertain. This CDR3 has 13 amino acids. Trimming took off 1 base at V and 10 bases at J, with 13 bases between the two ends. Germline CDR1 is SGHTA and CDR2 is FQGNSA. The CDR3 loop is CASSLGEREGAFF. DNA of the CDR3: TGTGCCAGCAGCTTAGGGGAGAGGGAGGGAGCTTTCTTT.

The rearrangement joins TRBV3-1 (or the pseudogene TRBV3-2) to TRBJ2-5; D is uncertain. Trimming took off 1 base at V and 5 bases at J, with 5 bases between the two ends. Germline V gene data show CDR1 as LGHDT and CDR2 as YNNKEL (reference sequence). This CDR3 contains 12 residues. The CDR3 reads CASSQVMETQYF. For the CDR3, the DNA is TGTGCCAGCAGCCAAGTAATGGAGACCCAGTACTTC.

This sequence joins TRBV21-1 and TRBJ1-6. TRBV21-1 is an annotated pseudogene. The CDR3 consists of 17 residues. CDR3 amino acids: CASRLDEVSSYNSPLHF. CDR3 sequence (DNA): TGTGCCAGCAGGCTCGACGAGGTTAGCTCCTATAATTCACCCCTCCACTTT.

The chain joins TRBV14 to TRBJ1-2, with no clear D. Germline V gene lookup returns CDR1 SGHDN and CDR2 FVKESK. The CDR3 length is 14 residues. The V and J ends lost 3 bases and 8 bases respectively, with 16 bases between them. In DNA form, the CDR3 reads TGTGCCAGCAGCCAGGGCCAAGGACTCCTAGGCTACACCTTC. Translating gives CASSQGQGLLGYTF.

V gene TRBV2 combines with J gene TRBJ2-1, with TRBD2 matching over 8 bases. V trimming: 6 bases; J trimming: 1 base; junction bases outside the gene matches: 8. The CDR3 has 16 amino acids. Germline-derived CDR1 and CDR2 are SNHLY and FYNNEI. CDR3: CASSLISGTSYNEQFF. The CDR3 bases are TGTGCCAGCAGCCTAATTAGCGGGACGTCCTACAATGAGCAGTTCTTC.